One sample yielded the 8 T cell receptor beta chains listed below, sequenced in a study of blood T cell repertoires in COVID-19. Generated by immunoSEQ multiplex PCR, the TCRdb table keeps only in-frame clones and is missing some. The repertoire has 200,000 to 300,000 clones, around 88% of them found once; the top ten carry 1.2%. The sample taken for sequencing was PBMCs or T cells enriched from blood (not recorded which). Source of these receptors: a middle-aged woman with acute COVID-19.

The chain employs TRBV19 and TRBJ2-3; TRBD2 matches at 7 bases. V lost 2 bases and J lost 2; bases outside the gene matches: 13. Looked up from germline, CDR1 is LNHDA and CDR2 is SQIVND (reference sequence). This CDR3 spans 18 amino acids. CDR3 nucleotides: TGTGCCAGTAGTATAACCCAAACTAGCGTGTTGTCCACAGATACGCAGTATTTT. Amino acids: CASSITQTSVLSTDTQYF.

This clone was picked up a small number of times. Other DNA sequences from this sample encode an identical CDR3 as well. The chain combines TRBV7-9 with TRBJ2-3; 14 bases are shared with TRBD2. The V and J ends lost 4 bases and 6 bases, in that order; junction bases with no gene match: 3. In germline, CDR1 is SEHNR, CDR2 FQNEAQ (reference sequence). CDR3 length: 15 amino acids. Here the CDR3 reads CASSSGLAGVDTQYF. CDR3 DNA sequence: TGTGCCAGCAGCTCGGGACTAGCGGGAGTTGATACGCAGTATTTT.

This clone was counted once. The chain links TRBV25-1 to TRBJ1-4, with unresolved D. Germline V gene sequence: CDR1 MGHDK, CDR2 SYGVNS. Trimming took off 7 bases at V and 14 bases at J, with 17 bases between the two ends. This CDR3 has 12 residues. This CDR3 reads CASTVTGRHLFF. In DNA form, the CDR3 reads TGTGCCAGCACCGTTACGGGTCGGCACCTGTTTTTT.

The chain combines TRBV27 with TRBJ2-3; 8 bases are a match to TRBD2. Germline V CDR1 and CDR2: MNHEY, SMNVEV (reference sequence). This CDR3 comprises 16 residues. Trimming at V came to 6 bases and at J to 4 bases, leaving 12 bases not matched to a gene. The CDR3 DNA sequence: TGTGCCAGCAGCCGTGGGGGGGCGGGAGGTGCAGATACGCAGTATTTT. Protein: CASSRGGAGGADTQYF.

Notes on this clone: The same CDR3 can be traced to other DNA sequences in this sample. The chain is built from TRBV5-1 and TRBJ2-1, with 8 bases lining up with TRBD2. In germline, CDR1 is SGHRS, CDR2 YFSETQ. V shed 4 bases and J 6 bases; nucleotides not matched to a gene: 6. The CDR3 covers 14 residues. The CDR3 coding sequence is TGCGCCAGCAGCGGAGGCACTAGCGGCAATGAGCAGTTCTTC. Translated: CASSGGTSGNEQFF. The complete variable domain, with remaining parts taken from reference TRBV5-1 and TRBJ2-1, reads KAGVTQTPRYLIKTRGQQVTLSCSPISGHRSVSWYQQTPGQGLQFLFEYFSETQRNKGNFPGRFSGRQFSNSRSEMNVSTLELGDSALYLCASSGGTSGNEQFFGPGTRLTVL.

CDR3 protein: CASGGQGAMSAFF. In DNA, the CDR3 is TGCGCCAGCGGGGGACAGGGGGCGATGAGTGCTTTCTTT. The chain employs TRBV5-1 and TRBJ1-1, with 12 bases that match TRBD1. V shed 7 bases and J 11 bases; nucleotides not matched to a gene: 9. The CDR3 runs 13 residues. The germline V gene encodes CDR1 SGHRS and CDR2 YFSETQ. The variable domain in full, with the rest retrieved from reference TRBV5-1 and TRBJ1-1, is KAGVTQTPRYLIKTRGQQVTLSCSPISGHRSVSWYQQTPGQGLQFLFEYFSETQRNKGNFPGRFSGRQFSNSRSEMNVSTLELGDSALYLCASGGQGAMSAFFGQGTRLTVV.

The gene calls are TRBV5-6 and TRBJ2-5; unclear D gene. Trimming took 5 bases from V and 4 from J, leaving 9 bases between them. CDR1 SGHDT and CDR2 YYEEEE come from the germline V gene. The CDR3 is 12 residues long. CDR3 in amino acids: CASSRSPETQYF. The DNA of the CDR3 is TGTGCCAGCAGTCGGAGTCCAGAGACCCAGTACTTC.

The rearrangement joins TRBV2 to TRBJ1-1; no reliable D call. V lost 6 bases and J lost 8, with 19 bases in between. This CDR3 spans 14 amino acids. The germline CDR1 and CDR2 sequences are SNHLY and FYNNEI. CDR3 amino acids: CASRQRVLMDEAFF. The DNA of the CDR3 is TGTGCCAGCAGACAGAGGGTGCTGATGGACGAAGCTTTCTTT.